This is a list of T cell receptor beta chains from one sample in a study of OX40 agonist ivuxolimab in advanced cancers. The table came from immunoSEQ multiplex PCR; TCRdb's copy has only in-frame clones and leaves some out. Of over 9,000 clones in the sample, approximately 80% were seen once. Here the sequenced sample was CD4+ or CD8+ T cells sorted from blood, taken in a trial of the OX40 agonist ivuxolimab. All receptors come from an adult with an advanced solid tumor such as melanoma, head and neck, liver or kidney cancer. Both conserved end residues are part of each CDR3. A D gene is named only where the DNA matches it firmly.

TRBJ2-7 TRBD1 TRBV5-3 CARSKDRVQEQYF
TRBJ2-3 - TRBV9 CASSVEASTDTQYF
TRBJ1-1 - TRBV2 CAQPSGGTEAFF
TRBJ1-1 - TRBV19 CASRAQAENTEAFF
- - TRBV6-6 CASSYVGDDAYEQYF
TRBJ2-7 - TRBV11-3 CASSLAPYEQYF
TRBJ2-3 - TRBV11-3 CASSLGGVVASTDTQYF
TRBJ2-7 - TRBV11-3 CASSSKIDPKLSGYEQYF
TRBJ2-6 - TRBV7-6 CASSLRPSTRDSSGANVLTF
TRBJ2-7 TRBD1 TRBV29-1 CSVADRGLHLAYEQYF
TRBJ2-3 - TRBV4-2 CASSQNSRSTDTQYF
TRBJ2-5 TRBD1 TRBV10-3 CAISVFPRGLAGETQYF
TRBJ1-2 TRBD1 TRBV7-9 CASSLGTDVYGYTF
TRBJ2-7 - TRBV27 CASSGGSLESYEQYF
TRBJ2-3 - TRBV11-1 CASSRVGPADTQYF
TRBJ2-5 TRBD1 TRBV27 CASSPGGAETQYF
TRBJ2-1 - TRBV19 CASSIGLVAYNEQFF
TRBJ2-7 - TRBV5-6 CASSRAGAMGEQYF
TRBJ1-2 - TRBV7-6 CASSYGSLGGGYTF
TRBJ2-1 - TRBV7-3 CASSLRVGRLGRNEQFF
TRBJ1-1 - TRBV29-1 CSVLIGEAFF
TRBJ1-5 - TRBV29-1 CRRAWAKGSQPQHF
TRBJ2-2 - TRBV9 CASSPWDMNTGELFF
TRBJ1-1 - TRBV30 CASSADKREAFF
TRBJ1-2 TRBD1 TRBV6-5 CASNRQGGNYGYTF
TRBJ1-1 - TRBV5-1 CASSADALVGTEAFF
TRBJ2-7 TRBD1 TRBV27 CASSAVGQIYEQYF
TRBJ1-2 TRBD1 TRBV10-3 CASSPVSGTGHYGYTF
TRBJ2-7 - TRBV2 CATRRENPYEQYF
TRBJ2-3 TRBD2 TRBV10-1 CASTPAGTDTQYF
TRBJ2-5 - TRBV27 CASSFRGQETQYF
TRBJ2-6 - TRBV5-1 CASSSSQGSGANVLTF
TRBJ2-7 - TRBV2 CASSAYEQYF
TRBJ2-1 TRBD2 TRBV11-3 CASSPGLAGVSFNEQFF
TRBJ2-7 - TRBV5-7 CASNESGISYEQYF
TRBJ1-2 TRBD1 TRBV7-7 CASSPMGQDYGYTF
TRBJ2-5 - TRBV25-1 CASSGVLETQYF
TRBJ1-5 - TRBV9 CASSVGGGPQPQHF
TRBJ2-7 - TRBV14 CASSQDWGSYEQYF
TRBJ1-1 - TRBV6-1 CASSEGDRIKHTEAFF
TRBJ2-1 - TRBV27 CASRQGWGQFF
TRBJ1-2 TRBD1 TRBV6-5 CASSEQGGTYGNTF
TRBJ2-6 - TRBV30 CAWSVLGSGANVLTF
TRBJ2-2 TRBD1 TRBV7-8 CASSVSGQENTGELFF
TRBJ1-2 - TRBV16 CASSQRAGNYGYTF
TRBJ1-2 - TRBV11-2 CASSLDPGLAAYGYTF
TRBJ1-1 TRBD1 TRBV27 CASSLGTESVAFF
TRBJ1-2 - TRBV29-1 CSVEGGAIYGYTF
TRBJ1-3 TRBD1 TRBV5-1 CASSVDRGLGNTIYF
TRBJ2-7 - TRBV4-2 CASSLGVTSSYEQYF
TRBJ1-6 - TRBV15 CATSRDRGTSSPLHF
TRBJ1-6 - TRBV7-6 CASSPTLGGNSPLHF
TRBJ2-1 - TRBV30 CAWNLHNEQFF
TRBJ2-7 - TRBV4-2 CASSQDMSSPSYEQYF
TRBJ2-3 TRBD1 TRBV19 CASSMTGGTDTQYF
TRBJ2-7 - TRBV6-1 CASSGPGLEQYF
TRBJ2-7 - TRBV9 CASSVAGTSYEQYF
TRBJ2-7 - TRBV19 CASSMGIGYEQYF
TRBJ2-6 - TRBV21-1 CEGPGANVLTF
TRBJ1-2 TRBD1 TRBV7-3 CGGQGRNYGYTF